Presented here are 5 T cell receptor beta chains from one specimen sequenced in a study of blood T cell repertoires in COVID-19. Clones were sequenced by immunoSEQ multiplex PCR, and TCRdb holds only the in-frame ones, with some missing. The sample yields around 19,000 clones, roughly 93% seen once. The sample consisted of peripheral blood. The receptor set was obtained from a human donor in a cohort sampled during active COVID-19.

The chain has TRBV19 and TRBJ1-1, with 8 bases identical to TRBD1. Germline CDR1 reads LNHDA; CDR2 reads SQIVND (reference sequence). V was clipped by 5 bases and J by 0 bases; unmatched bases: 8. The CDR3 runs to 16 residues. CDR3 in DNA: TGTGCCAGTAGTGTACAGGGGGTGGAATTGAACACTGAAGCTTTCTTT. Protein: CASSVQGVELNTEAFF.

The chain is built from TRBV9 and TRBJ1-6; TRBD1 might be the D (5 bases). Trimming took off 2 bases at V and 6 bases at J, with 24 bases between the two ends. The V gene's germline CDR1 is SGDLS and CDR2 YYNGEE. The CDR3 is made up of 19 amino acids. CDR3 residues: CASSVSGTGVSGGNSPLHF. The CDR3 coding sequence is TGTGCCAGCAGCGTCTCCGGGACGGGGGTCTCTGGCGGTAATTCACCCCTCCACTTT. The full variable domain, with the rest looked up from reference TRBV9 and TRBJ1-6, is DSGVTQTPKHLITATGQRVTLRCSPRSGDLSVYWYQQSLDQGLQFLIQYYNGEERAKGNILERFSAQQFPDLHSELNLSSLELGDSALYFCASSVSGTGVSGGNSPLHFGNGTRLTVT.

This rearrangement joins TRBV12-3 or TRBV12-4 to TRBJ2-2; the D is unclear. CDR3 length: 13 residues. V was cut by 3 bases and J by 4 bases, with 6 bases left in between. The CDR3, as DNA: TGTGCCAGCAGTTTGCACAGCACCGGGGAGCTGTTTTTT. It yields the protein CASSLHSTGELFF.

The chain couples TRBV19 to TRBJ2-6; TRBD1 might be the D (6 bases). V gave up 5 bases and J gave up 1 base, with 18 bases separating them. Germline loops: CDR1 LNHDA, CDR2 SQIVND (reference sequence). This CDR3 has 18 amino acids. The CDR3 protein is CASSRPTGGDSGANVLTF. Written as DNA, the CDR3 is TGTGCCAGTAGTCGCCCGACAGGTGGGGATTCTGGGGCCAACGTCCTGACTTTC. The full variable domain, completed using reference TRBV19 and TRBJ2-6, is DGGITQSPKYLFRKEGQNVTLSCEQNLNHDAMYWYRQDPGQGLRLIYYSQIVNDFQKGDIAEGYSVSREKKESFPLTVTSAQKNPTAFYLCASSRPTGGDSGANVLTFGAGSRLTVL.

The V call is TRBV5-1, the J call TRBJ1-1, with a weak D call TRBD1 (6 bases). This CDR3 has 13 amino acids. Per the germline V gene, CDR1 is SGHRS and CDR2 is YFSETQ. Trimming removed 3 bases at V and 8 bases at J, with 14 bases between. The CDR3 coding sequence is TGCGCCAGCAGCTCGTTAAGGGGGACAGAAGCTTTCTTT. Residues: CASSSLRGTEAFF.